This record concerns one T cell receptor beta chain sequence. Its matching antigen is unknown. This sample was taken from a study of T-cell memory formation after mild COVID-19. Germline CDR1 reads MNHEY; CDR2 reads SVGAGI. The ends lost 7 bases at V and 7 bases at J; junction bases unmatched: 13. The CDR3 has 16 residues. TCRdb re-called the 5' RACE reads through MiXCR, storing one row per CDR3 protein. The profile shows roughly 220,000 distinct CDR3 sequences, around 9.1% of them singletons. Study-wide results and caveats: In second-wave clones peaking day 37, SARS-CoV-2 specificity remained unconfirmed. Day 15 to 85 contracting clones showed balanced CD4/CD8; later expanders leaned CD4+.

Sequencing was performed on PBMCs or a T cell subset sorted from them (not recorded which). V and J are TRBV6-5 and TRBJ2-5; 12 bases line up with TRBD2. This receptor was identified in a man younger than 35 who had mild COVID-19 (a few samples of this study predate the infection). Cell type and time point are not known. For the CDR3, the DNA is TGTGCCAGCACCCAATCTAGCGGGGGGGGATTGGGGACCCAGTACTTC. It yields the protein CASTQSSGGGLGTQYF.